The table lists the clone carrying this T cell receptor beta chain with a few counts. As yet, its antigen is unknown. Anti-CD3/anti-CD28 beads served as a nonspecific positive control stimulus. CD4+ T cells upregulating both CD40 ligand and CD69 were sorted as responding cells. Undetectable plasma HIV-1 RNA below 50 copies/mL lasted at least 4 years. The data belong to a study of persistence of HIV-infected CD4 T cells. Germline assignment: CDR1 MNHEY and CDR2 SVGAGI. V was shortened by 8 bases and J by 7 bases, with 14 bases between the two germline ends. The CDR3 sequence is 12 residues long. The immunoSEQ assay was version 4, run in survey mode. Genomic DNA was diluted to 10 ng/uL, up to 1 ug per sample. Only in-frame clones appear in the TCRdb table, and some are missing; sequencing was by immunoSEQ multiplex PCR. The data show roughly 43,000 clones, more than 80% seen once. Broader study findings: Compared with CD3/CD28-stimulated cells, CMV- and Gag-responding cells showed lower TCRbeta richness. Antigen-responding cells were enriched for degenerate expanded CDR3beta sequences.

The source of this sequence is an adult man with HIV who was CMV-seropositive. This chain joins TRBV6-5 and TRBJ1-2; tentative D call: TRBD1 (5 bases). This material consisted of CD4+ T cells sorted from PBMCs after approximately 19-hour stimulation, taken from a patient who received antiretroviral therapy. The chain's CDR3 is CASVGGSGGYTF. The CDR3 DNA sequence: TGTGCCAGCGTGGGGGGGTCTGGTGGCTACACCTTC.